The rows below give T cell receptor beta chains drawn from one sample of a study of blood T cell repertoires in COVID-19. The assay was immunoSEQ multiplex PCR, and TCRdb's table has in-frame clones only and misses some. The sample holds roughly 140,000 clones; roughly 84% are singletons and the top ten take under 4.5%. Sequenced input: PBMCs or T cells enriched from blood (not recorded which). The source of these receptors is a man between 45 and 60 years old in a cohort exposed to, infected with or recovered from COVID-19 (not recorded which). CDR3s include the opening cysteine and the closing phenylalanine or tryptophan. The D gene is left open where the match is weak.

V gene	D gene	J gene	CDR3 protein
TRBV7-2	TRBD2	TRBJ2-5	CASSLAVGASGGARRQETQYF
TRBV2	.	TRBJ1-6	CASSDHRGGNSPLHF
TRBV30	.	TRBJ2-1	CAWRAGGLLGDNEQFF
TRBV18	.	TRBJ1-6	CASSQQEGAYSPLHF
TRBV9	TRBD2	TRBJ2-3	CASSVRLAGFDTQYF
TRBV5-4	TRBD2	TRBJ2-7	CASSLTSGSEYEQYF
TRBV28	.	TRBJ1-1	CASSSPSTVNTEAFF
TRBV7-8	.	TRBJ1-2	CASSSSGSIYGYTF
TRBV5-1	.	TRBJ2-5	CASSPLGVQETQYF
TRBV18	TRBD1	TRBJ1-1	CASSPGQGVNTEAFF
TRBV28	.	TRBJ1-1	CASNPPGRNTEAFF
TRBV29-1	TRBD1	TRBJ1-1	CSVDRGFTEAFF
TRBV5-4	TRBD1	TRBJ1-6	CASRSGDRAYSPLHF
TRBV3-1/TRBV3-2	.	TRBJ2-1	CASSQDASYNEQFF